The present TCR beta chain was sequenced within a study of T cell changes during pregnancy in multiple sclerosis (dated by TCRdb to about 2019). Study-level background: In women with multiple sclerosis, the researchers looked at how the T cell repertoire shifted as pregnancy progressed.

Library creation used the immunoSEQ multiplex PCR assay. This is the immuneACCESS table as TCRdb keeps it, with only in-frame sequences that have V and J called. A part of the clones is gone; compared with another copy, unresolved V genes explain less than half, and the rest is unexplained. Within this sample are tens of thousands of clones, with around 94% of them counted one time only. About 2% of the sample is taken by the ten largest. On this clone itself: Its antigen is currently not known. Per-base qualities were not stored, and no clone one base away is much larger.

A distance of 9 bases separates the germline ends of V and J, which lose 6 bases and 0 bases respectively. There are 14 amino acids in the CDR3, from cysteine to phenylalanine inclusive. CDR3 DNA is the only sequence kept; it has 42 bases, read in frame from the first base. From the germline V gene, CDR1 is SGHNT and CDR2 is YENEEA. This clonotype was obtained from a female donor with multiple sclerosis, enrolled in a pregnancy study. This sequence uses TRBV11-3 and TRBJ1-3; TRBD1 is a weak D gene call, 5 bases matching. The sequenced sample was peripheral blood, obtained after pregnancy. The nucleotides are TGTGCCAGCAGTGACAGCGACTCTGGAAACACCATATATTTT. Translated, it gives CASSDSDSGNTIYF.